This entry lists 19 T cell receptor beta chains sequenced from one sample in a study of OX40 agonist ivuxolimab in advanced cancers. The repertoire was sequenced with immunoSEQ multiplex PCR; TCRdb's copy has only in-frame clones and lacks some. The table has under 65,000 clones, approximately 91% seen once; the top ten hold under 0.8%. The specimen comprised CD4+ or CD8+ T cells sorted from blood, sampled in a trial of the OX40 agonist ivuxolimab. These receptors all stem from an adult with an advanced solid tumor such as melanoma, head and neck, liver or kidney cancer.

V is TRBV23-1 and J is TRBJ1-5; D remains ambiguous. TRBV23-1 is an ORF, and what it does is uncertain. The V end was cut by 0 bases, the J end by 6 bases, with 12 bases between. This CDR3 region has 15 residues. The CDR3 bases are TGCGCCAGCAGTCAATCGATAGAAGGGTTTCAGCCCCAGCATTTT. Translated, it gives CASSQSIEGFQPQHF.

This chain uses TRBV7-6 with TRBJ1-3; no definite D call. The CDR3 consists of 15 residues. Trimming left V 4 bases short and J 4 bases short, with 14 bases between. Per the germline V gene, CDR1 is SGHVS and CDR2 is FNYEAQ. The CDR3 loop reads CASSSRTGGGNTIYF. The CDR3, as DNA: TGTGCCAGCAGCTCGCGGACCGGCGGGGGAAACACCATATATTTT.

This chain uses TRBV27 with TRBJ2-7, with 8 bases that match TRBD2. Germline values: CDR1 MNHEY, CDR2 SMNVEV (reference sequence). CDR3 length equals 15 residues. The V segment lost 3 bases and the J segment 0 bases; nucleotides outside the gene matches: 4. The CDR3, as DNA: TGTGCCAGCAGTTTCCTCCGGGAGGGCTCCTACGAGCAGTACTTC. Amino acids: CASSFLREGSYEQYF.

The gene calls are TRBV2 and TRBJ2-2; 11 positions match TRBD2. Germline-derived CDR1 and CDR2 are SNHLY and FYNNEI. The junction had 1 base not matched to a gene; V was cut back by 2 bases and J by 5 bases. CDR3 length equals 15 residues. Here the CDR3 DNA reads TGTGCCAGCAGTGAACTAGCGGGAGGAACCGGGGAGCTGTTTTTT. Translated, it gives CASSELAGGTGELFF.

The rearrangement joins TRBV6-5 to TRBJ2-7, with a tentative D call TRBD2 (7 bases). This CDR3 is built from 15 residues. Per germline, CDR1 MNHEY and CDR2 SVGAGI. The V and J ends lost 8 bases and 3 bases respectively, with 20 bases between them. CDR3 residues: CASHYGEGVVYEQYF. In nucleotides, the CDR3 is TGTGCCAGCCACTACGGGGAGGGGGTAGTCTACGAGCAGTACTTC.

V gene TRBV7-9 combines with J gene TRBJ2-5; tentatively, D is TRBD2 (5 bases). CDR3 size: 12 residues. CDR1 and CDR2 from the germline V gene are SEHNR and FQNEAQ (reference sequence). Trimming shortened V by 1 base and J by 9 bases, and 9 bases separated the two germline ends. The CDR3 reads CASSLDAGPQYF. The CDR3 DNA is TGTGCCAGCAGCTTAGATGCGGGTCCCCAGTACTTC.

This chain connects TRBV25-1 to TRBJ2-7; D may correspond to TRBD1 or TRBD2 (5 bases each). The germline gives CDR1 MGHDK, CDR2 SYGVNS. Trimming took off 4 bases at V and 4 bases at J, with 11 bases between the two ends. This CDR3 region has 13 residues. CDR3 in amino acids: CASSVGAMYEQYF. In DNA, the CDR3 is TGTGCCAGCAGTGTCGGGGCTATGTACGAGCAGTACTTC.

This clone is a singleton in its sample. The CDR3 DNA is TGTGCCAGCAGGAGGCCTCAAGCGGGCCAAGAGACCCAGTACTTC. Translating it yields CASRRPQAGQETQYF. The gene calls are TRBV27 and TRBJ2-5; a possible D gene is TRBD2 (6 bases). The CDR3 runs 15 residues. The V end lost 6 bases, the J end lost 1 base, and 15 bases lay between the germline ends. Per germline, CDR1 MNHEY and CDR2 SMNVEV (reference sequence).

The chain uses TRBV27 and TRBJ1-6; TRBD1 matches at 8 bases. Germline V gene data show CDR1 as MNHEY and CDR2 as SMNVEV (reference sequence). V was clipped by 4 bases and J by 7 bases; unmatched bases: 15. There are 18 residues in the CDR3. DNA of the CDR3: TGTGCCAGCAGTTCCTTCCTCCGGGACAGGAGAAAGAATTCACCCCTCCACTTT. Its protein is CASSSFLRDRRKNSPLHF.

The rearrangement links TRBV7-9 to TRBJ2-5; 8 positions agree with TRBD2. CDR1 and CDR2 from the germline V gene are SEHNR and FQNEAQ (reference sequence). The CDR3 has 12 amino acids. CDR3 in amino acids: CAARGGGETQYF. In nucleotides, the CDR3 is TGTGCAGCCCGGGGGGGCGGAGAGACCCAGTACTTC.

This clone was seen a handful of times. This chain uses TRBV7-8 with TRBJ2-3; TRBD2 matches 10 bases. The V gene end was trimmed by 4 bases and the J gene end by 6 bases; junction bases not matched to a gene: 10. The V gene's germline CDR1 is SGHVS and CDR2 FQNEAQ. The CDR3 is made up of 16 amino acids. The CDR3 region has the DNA TGTGCCAGCAGCTCACTCTGGACTAGCGGTGGTGATACGCAGTATTTT. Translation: CASSSLWTSGGDTQYF. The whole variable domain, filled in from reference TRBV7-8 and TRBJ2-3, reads GAGVSQSPRYKVAKRGQDVALRCDPISGHVSLFWYQQALGQGPEFLTYFQNEAQLDKSGLPSDRFFAERPEGSVSTLKIQRTQQEDSAVYLCASSSLWTSGGDTQYFGPGTRLTVL.

The CDR3 reads CASSQEYPGGKGQETQYF. The CDR3, as DNA: TGCGCCAGCAGCCAAGAGTACCCAGGGGGCAAGGGCCAAGAGACCCAGTACTTC. The genes are TRBV4-3 and TRBJ2-5; TRBD1 aligns across 8 bases. With 0 bases clipped from V and 1 base from J, the junction kept 10 bases outside the gene matches. Germline loops: CDR1 LGHNA, CDR2 YSLEER. This CDR3 has 18 residues.

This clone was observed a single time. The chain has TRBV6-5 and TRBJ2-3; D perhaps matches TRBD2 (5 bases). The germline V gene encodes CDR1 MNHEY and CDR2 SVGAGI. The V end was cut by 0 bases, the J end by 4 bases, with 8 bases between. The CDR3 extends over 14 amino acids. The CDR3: CASSYSLASDTQYF. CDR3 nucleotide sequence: TGTGCCAGCAGTTACTCTCTAGCTTCAGATACGCAGTATTTT.

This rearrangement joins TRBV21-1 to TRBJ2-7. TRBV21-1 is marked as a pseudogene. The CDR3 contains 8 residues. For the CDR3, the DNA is TGTGCCGTCTACGAGCAGTACTTC. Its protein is CAVYEQYF.

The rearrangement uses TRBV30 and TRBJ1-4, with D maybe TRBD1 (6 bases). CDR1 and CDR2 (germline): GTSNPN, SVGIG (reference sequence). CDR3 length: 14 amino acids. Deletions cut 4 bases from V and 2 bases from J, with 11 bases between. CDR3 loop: CAWTGTPTNEKLFF. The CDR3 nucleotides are TGTGCCTGGACTGGGACACCCACTAATGAAAAACTGTTTTTT. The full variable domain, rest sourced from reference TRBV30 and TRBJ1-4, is SQTIHQWPATLVQPVGSPLSLECTVEGTSNPNLYWYRQAAGRGLQLLFYSVGIGQISSEVPQNLSASRPQDRQFILSSKKLLLSDSGFYLCAWTGTPTNEKLFFGSGTQLSVL.

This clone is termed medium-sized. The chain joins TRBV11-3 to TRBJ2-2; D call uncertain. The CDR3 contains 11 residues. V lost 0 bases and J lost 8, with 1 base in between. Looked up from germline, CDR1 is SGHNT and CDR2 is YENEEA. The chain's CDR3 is CASSLEGELFF. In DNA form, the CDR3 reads TGTGCCAGCAGCTTAGAAGGGGAGCTGTTTTTT.

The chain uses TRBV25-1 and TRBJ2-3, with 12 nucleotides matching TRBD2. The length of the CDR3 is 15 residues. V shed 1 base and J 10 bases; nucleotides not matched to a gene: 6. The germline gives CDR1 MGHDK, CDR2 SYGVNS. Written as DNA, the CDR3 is TGTGCCAGCAGTGAATTGGCTAGCGGGAGGGCCTCGCAGTATTTT. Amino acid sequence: CASSELASGRASQYF.

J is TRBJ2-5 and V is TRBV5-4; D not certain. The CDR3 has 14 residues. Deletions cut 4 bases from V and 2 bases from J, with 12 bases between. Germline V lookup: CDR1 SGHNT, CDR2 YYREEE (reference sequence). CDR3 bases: TGTGCCAGCAGCCAAATAGCAGCACAAGAGACCCAGTACTTC. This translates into CASSQIAAQETQYF.

The CDR3 reads CASSRGFISGTGELFF. DNA for the CDR3: TGTGCCAGCAGCCGGGGCTTTATCTCGGGAACCGGGGAGCTGTTTTTT. The J gene is TRBJ2-2, the V gene TRBV28, with D perhaps assigned TRBD1 or TRBD2 (5 bases each). The CDR3 is 16 amino acids. Germline values: CDR1 MDHEN, CDR2 SYDVKM. V was shortened by 6 bases and J by 5 bases, with 19 bases between the two germline ends.